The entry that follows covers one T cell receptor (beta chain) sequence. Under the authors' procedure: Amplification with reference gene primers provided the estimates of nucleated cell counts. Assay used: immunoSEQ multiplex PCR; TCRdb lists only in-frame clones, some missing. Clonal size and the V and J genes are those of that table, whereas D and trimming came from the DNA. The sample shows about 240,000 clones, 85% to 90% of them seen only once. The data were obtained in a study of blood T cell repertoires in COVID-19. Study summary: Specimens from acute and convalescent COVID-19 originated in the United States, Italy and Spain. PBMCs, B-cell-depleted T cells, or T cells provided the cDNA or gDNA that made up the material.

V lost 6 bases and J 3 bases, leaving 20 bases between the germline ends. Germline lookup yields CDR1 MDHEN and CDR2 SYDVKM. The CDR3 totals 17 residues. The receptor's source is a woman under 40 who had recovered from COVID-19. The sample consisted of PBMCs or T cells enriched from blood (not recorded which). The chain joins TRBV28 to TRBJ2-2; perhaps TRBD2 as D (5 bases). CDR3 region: CASRLIETEADTGELFF. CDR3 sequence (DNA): TGTGCCAGCAGGTTAATTGAGACGGAGGCTGACACCGGGGAGCTGTTTTTT. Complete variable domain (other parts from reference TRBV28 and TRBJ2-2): DVKVTQSSRYLVKRTGEKVFLECVQDMDHENMFWYRQDPGLGLRLIYFSYDVKMKEKGDIPEGYSVSREKKERFSLILESASTNQTSMYLCASRLIETEADTGELFFGEGSRLTVL.